The 23 T cell receptor beta chains given below trace back to one sample, sequenced in a study of blood T cell repertoires in COVID-19. Assay: immunoSEQ multiplex PCR; the TCRdb copy retains only in-frame clones and omits some. The sample carries about 140,000 clones, about 86% recorded once. The source material was peripheral blood. The receptor set was obtained from a woman aged 55-70 years with acute or convalescent COVID-19.

This chain uses TRBV7-8 with TRBJ2-1; 7 nucleotides match TRBD1. The CDR3 length is 15 residues. After removal of 6 bases from V and 8 bases from J, the junction contained 13 bases not matched to a gene. Germline values: CDR1 SGHVS, CDR2 FQNEAQ. CDR3 sequence reads: CASRIAETGNHEQFF. CDR3 DNA: TGTGCCAGCAGGATCGCCGAGACAGGGAACCATGAGCAGTTCTTC.

V gene TRBV7-2 combines with J gene TRBJ2-1, with 14 nucleotides matching TRBD2. V trimming: 4 bases; J trimming: 8 bases; junction bases outside the gene matches: 7. The CDR3 runs to 16 residues. The germline gives CDR1 SGHTA, CDR2 FQGNSA. The CDR3 is CASSYNPGLAGDEQFF. The CDR3 nucleotides are TGTGCCAGCAGCTACAACCCGGGACTAGCGGGAGATGAGCAGTTCTTC. Full variable domain (remainder filled in from reference TRBV7-2 and TRBJ2-1): GAGVSQSPSNKVTEKGKDVELRCDPISGHTALYWYRQSLGQGLEFLIYFQGNSAPDKSGLPSDRFSAERTGGSVSTLTIQRTQQEDSAVYLCASSYNPGLAGDEQFFGPGTRLTVL.

The chain is built from TRBV7-3 and TRBJ2-2, with TRBD2 as a possible D gene (8 bases). Deletions cut 5 bases from V and 5 bases from J, with 18 bases between. The CDR3 runs to 16 residues. Germline V gene data show CDR1 as SGHTA and CDR2 as FQGTGA. The CDR3 sequence is CASSPGLAGGTGELFF. The CDR3 nucleotides are TGTGCCAGCAGCCCCGGACTAGCAGGGGGGACCGGGGAGCTGTTTTTT.

The CDR3 DNA reads TGTGCCAGCAGCTTCGGAGGACGCGAGGAGCAGTACTTC. This encodes CASSFGGREEQYF. The chain recombines TRBV7-6 with TRBJ2-7; TRBD2 might be the D (5 bases). Looked up from germline, CDR1 is SGHVS and CDR2 is FNYEAQ. CDR3 size: 13 residues. Trimming took 3 bases from V and 7 from J, leaving 13 bases between them. Complete variable domain (other parts from reference TRBV7-6 and TRBJ2-7): GAGVSQSPRYKVTKRGQDVALRCDPISGHVSLYWYRQALGQGPEFLTYFNYEAQQDKSGLPNDRFSAERPEGSISTLTIQRTEQRDSAMYRCASSFGGREEQYFGPGTRLTVT.

V and J are TRBV28 and TRBJ2-1, with 9 bases lining up with TRBD1. V lost 5 bases to trimming and J lost 8 bases; unmatched junction nucleotides: 4. Germline CDR1 reads MDHEN; CDR2 reads SYDVKM. This CDR3 has 13 amino acids. The DNA for the CDR3 is TGTGCCAGCAGTGGGACAGGGCGCGATGAGCAGTTCTTC. It translates to CASSGTGRDEQFF.

The V and J genes are TRBV25-1 and TRBJ2-7; 7 bases are a match to TRBD1. This CDR3 has 15 residues. CDR1 and CDR2 from the germline V gene are MGHDK and SYGVNS. V was clipped by 4 bases and J by 0 bases; unmatched bases: 6. CDR3 sequence: CASSGTGPSSYEQYF. The CDR3 nucleotides are TGTGCCAGCAGTGGGACAGGCCCAAGCTCCTACGAGCAGTACTTC.

J is TRBJ2-7 and V is TRBV6-6; D unclear. Per the germline V gene, CDR1 is MNHNY and CDR2 is SVGAGI (reference sequence). V lost 2 bases to trimming and J lost 3 bases, with 11 bases between them. The CDR3 loop spans 14 amino acids. CDR3 in DNA: TGTGCCAGCAGTTACGGTCTGAGCTACTACGAGCAGTACTTC. This translates into CASSYGLSYYEQYF.

The chain uses TRBV5-1 and TRBJ2-1, with TRBD1 matching over 7 bases. There are 14 residues in the CDR3. CDR1 SGHRS and CDR2 YFSETQ come from the germline V gene. The V and J ends lost 4 bases and 4 bases, in that order; junction bases with no gene match: 5. CDR3 in DNA: TGCGCCAGCAGCCGTGGGGGACAGTACAATGAGCAGTTCTTC. It is translated as CASSRGGQYNEQFF. Filled out from reference TRBV5-1 and TRBJ2-1, the complete variable domain reads KAGVTQTPRYLIKTRGQQVTLSCSPISGHRSVSWYQQTPGQGLQFLFEYFSETQRNKGNFPGRFSGRQFSNSRSEMNVSTLELGDSALYLCASSRGGQYNEQFFGPGTRLTVL.

The chain carries TRBV5-1 and TRBJ2-7; D perhaps matches TRBD1 (6 bases). The CDR3 spans 14 residues. The germline V gene has CDR1 SGHRS and CDR2 YFSETQ. V lost 2 bases to trimming and J lost 1 base, with 10 bases between them. CDR3 nucleotides: TGCGCCAGCAGCTTCCGGGACACTTCCTACGAGCAGTACTTC. As protein: CASSFRDTSYEQYF.

This clone was seen a single time. The chain combines TRBV6-5 with TRBJ1-2; 11 positions match TRBD1. CDR1 and CDR2 from the germline V gene are MNHEY and SVGAGI. V lost 6 bases to trimming and J lost 8 bases; unmatched junction nucleotides: 11. The CDR3 runs 15 residues. CDR3 in amino acids: CASRATGQGVEGYTF. CDR3 in DNA: TGTGCCAGCAGGGCTACGGGACAGGGGGTAGAAGGCTACACCTTC.

The V gene is TRBV7-9, the J gene TRBJ1-6; the match to TRBD1 covers 9 bases. The CDR3 contains 13 residues. Germline CDR1 is SEHNR and CDR2 is FQNEAQ (reference sequence). V shed 5 bases, J shed 10 bases, and the junction held 3 bases outside the gene matches. CDR3 sequence (DNA): TGTGCCAGCAGCCGGGACAGGGAATCACCCCTCCACTTT. As protein: CASSRDRESPLHF.

The chain has TRBV27 and TRBJ2-7; TRBD2 agrees at 10 bases. V lost 5 bases and J lost 3; bases outside the gene matches: 7. Per germline, CDR1 MNHEY and CDR2 SMNVEV (reference sequence). The CDR3 consists of 15 residues. This chain's CDR3 is CASSPSGRILYEQYF. CDR3 DNA: TGTGCCAGCAGTCCTAGCGGGAGAATACTCTACGAGCAGTACTTC.

This clone was found a few times. V gene TRBV7-2 combines with J gene TRBJ2-3; D unresolved. Germline CDR1 is SGHTA and CDR2 is FQGNSA. This CDR3 comprises 12 residues. Trimming left V 2 bases short and J 6 bases short, with 6 bases between. The CDR3 spells CASSLFSDTQYF. DNA for the CDR3: TGTGCCAGCAGCTTATTTTCGGATACGCAGTATTTT.

The rearrangement links TRBV6-2 or TRBV6-3 to TRBJ1-1; weak D call: TRBD1 (6 bases). Germline CDR1 MNHEY, CDR2 SVGEGT. The CDR3 loop spans 15 amino acids. Trimming took off 6 bases at V and 4 bases at J, with 18 bases between the two ends. The CDR3 sequence: CASSKGGTRGTEAFF. The CDR3 DNA reads TGTGCCAGCAGCAAGGGGGGGACTCGGGGCACTGAAGCTTTCTTT.

The chain couples TRBV11-3 to TRBJ2-2; TRBD1 is a possible D gene (6 bases). The V gene's germline CDR1 is SGHNT and CDR2 YENEEA. The length of the CDR3 is 14 residues. Trimming cost V 8 bases and J 0 bases, with 10 bases left between them. The CDR3 loop is CASEGEPNTGELFF. The CDR3 coding sequence is TGTGCCAGCGAGGGGGAGCCGAACACCGGGGAGCTGTTTTTT.

The chain couples TRBV15 to TRBJ2-1; TRBD2 matches 12 bases. Germline trimming cut 5 bases from V and 3 bases from J; bases unmatched to any gene: 2. The CDR3 extends over 15 amino acids. Germline CDR1 and CDR2: LNHNV and YYDKDF (reference sequence). The CDR3 is CATSALAGGYNEQFF. The CDR3, as DNA: TGTGCCACCAGCGCACTAGCGGGAGGCTACAATGAGCAGTTCTTC.

The chain is built from TRBV7-8 and TRBJ2-5, with D uncertain. CDR3 length: 14 amino acids. The germline CDR1 and CDR2 sequences are SGHVS and FQNEAQ. V lost 5 bases, J lost 1 base, and 11 bases lay in between. The CDR3 reads CASSLPGLQETQYF. For the CDR3, the DNA is TGTGCCAGCAGCCTCCCAGGCCTCCAAGAGACCCAGTACTTC. Looking up the rest from reference TRBV7-8 and TRBJ2-5 gives the full variable domain: GAGVSQSPRYKVAKRGQDVALRCDPISGHVSLFWYQQALGQGPEFLTYFQNEAQLDKSGLPSDRFFAERPEGSVSTLKIQRTQQEDSAVYLCASSLPGLQETQYFGPGTRLLVL.

The V gene is TRBV4-1, the J gene TRBJ1-3; 7 bases match TRBD1. This CDR3 region has 17 residues. Germline-derived CDR1 and CDR2 are MGHRA and YSYEKL. J gave up 2 bases and V 0 bases, and 7 bases lay outside the gene matches. The CDR3 loop is CASSQEVSDRAGNTIYF. The DNA of the CDR3 is TGCGCCAGCAGCCAAGAAGTTTCCGACAGGGCTGGAAACACCATATATTTT.

V and J are TRBV5-1 and TRBJ1-4; no clear D gene. Trimming took 4 bases from V and 0 from J, leaving 13 bases between them. Germline V gene data show CDR1 as SGHRS and CDR2 as YFSETQ. The CDR3 is 16 residues long. The CDR3 protein is CASSPQILTTNEKLFF. In DNA, the CDR3 is TGCGCCAGCAGCCCGCAAATCCTAACAACTAATGAAAAACTGTTTTTT.

The chain carries TRBV5-4 and TRBJ1-1; 8 bases map to TRBD1. The V gene's germline CDR1 is SGHNT and CDR2 YYREEE (reference sequence). Losses at the gene ends were 4 bases for V and 1 base for J; bases not matched to a gene: 6. CDR3 length: 15 residues. CDR3 amino acids: CASSPRTGRNTEAFF. CDR3 bases: TGTGCCAGCAGCCCAAGGACAGGGAGGAACACTGAAGCTTTCTTT. The full variable domain, rest sourced from reference TRBV5-4 and TRBJ1-1, is ETGVTQSPTHLIKTRGQQVTLRCSSQSGHNTVSWYQQALGQGPQFIFQYYREEENGRGNFPPRFSGLQFPNYSSELNVNALELDDSALYLCASSPRTGRNTEAFFGQGTRLTVV.

The chain employs TRBV3-1 (or the pseudogene TRBV3-2) and TRBJ1-1; 7 bases align to TRBD1. The germline V gene has CDR1 LGHDT and CDR2 YNNKEL (reference sequence). Unmatched junction bases numbered 4, after V lost 1 base and J lost 5 bases. The CDR3 consists of 14 residues. The CDR3 DNA reads TGTGCCAGCAGCCAAGGTTACAGGGGTACTGAAGCTTTCTTT. It codes for CASSQGYRGTEAFF.

The CDR3 region is CTSSRPRAGSTGELFF. CDR3 DNA sequence: TGCACCAGCAGCCGACCTCGAGCGGGCTCTACCGGGGAGCTGTTTTTT. The V gene is TRBV1, the J gene TRBJ2-2; TRBD2 is the table's D call and was not checked against the DNA. TRBV1 is listed as a pseudogene. This CDR3 is 16 amino acids long.

This clone was recorded only once. V and J are TRBV6-5 and TRBJ2-5; a possible D gene is TRBD1 (5 bases). This CDR3 has 14 residues. From germline, CDR1 is MNHEY and CDR2 SVGAGI. Trimming removed 5 bases at V and 2 bases at J, with 12 bases between. The CDR3 DNA is TGTGCCAGCAGTACAAGGGGAAATCAAGAGACCCAGTACTTC. Translating gives CASSTRGNQETQYF.